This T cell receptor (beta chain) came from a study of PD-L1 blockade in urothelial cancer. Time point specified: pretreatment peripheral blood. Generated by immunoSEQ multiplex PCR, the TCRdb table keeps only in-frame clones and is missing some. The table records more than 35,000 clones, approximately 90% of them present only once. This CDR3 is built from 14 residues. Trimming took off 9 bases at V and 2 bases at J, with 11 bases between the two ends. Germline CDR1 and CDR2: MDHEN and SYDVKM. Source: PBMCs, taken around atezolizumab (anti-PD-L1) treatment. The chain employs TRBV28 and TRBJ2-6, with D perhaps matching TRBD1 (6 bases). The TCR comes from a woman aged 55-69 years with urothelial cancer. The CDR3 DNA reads TGTGCCAGTACAGGGTTCACTGGGGCCAACGTCCTGACTTTC. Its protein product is CASTGFTGANVLTF.